A selection of T cell receptor beta chains follows, all from one sample in a study of OX40 agonist ivuxolimab in advanced cancers. Here immunoSEQ multiplex PCR was the method, and the copy in TCRdb shows in-frame clones only, minus some. The profile shows 76,000 or so clones, 65% to 90% of them singletons. Material: CD4+ or CD8+ T cells sorted from blood, obtained in a trial of the OX40 agonist ivuxolimab. These receptors came from an adult with an advanced solid tumor such as melanoma, head and neck, liver or kidney cancer. The conserved cysteine and the conserved F or W are not part of the CDR3 here.

j_call v_call cdr3_aa
TRBJ1-5 TRBV10-3 ATGLPTGNQPQH
TRBJ2-5 TRBV10-3 AISESRTGRQTQY
TRBJ2-7 TRBV5-4 ASSLETGRLYEQY
TRBJ1-2 TRBV27 ASSLSGTGNGYT
TRBJ1-5 TRBV29-1 SASQGYSNQPQH
TRBJ2-7 TRBV4-2 ASSQDAGRDEQY
TRBJ1-4 TRBV10-2 ASSDLGQPNEKLF
TRBJ2-3 TRBV29-1 SVGGQGTDTQY
TRBJ2-6 TRBV5-1 ASSLSGANVLT
TRBJ1-2 TRBV6-6 ASRGQGAGYGYT
TRBJ2-7 TRBV11-2 ASSSRTGGPPYEQY
TRBJ2-3 TRBV7-2 ASSFQAGGGDTQY
TRBJ2-3 TRBV5-1 ASSLGDRADTQY